The 12 T cell receptor beta chains presented below share a single source sample, sequenced in a study. TCRdb redid the calling of the 5' RACE reads with MiXCR, one entry per CDR3 protein. This table has roughly 50,000 distinct CDR3 sequences, over 20% appearing once. Sequenced input: tumor-infiltrating naive CD4+ T cells sorted from the breast tumor. The subset here: naive CD4+ T cells, CD4+CD45RA+CD25-. Receptors were obtained from a female donor with breast cancer.

The DNA for the CDR3 is TGTGCCAGCAGTGGGCAGGCGGCTACCGGGGAGCTGTTTTTT. This translates into CASSGQAATGELFF. The chain uses TRBV6-1 and TRBJ2-2, with no clear D. V lost 4 bases and J lost 5, with 11 bases in between. CDR1 is MNHNS and CDR2 is SASEGT in the germline V gene. The CDR3 consists of 14 residues.

The chain links TRBV5-4 to TRBJ2-1, with D tentatively TRBD1 (6 bases). The CDR3 is made up of 14 amino acids. Trimming removed 2 bases from V and 5 bases from J, with 11 bases in between. Looked up from germline, CDR1 is SGHNT and CDR2 is YYREEE (reference sequence). CDR3 sequence: CASSLPGANNEQFF. The CDR3 DNA reads as TGTGCCAGCAGCTTACCAGGGGCCAACAATGAGCAGTTCTTC.

J is TRBJ2-1 and V is TRBV9; D is undetermined. The CDR3 runs to 14 residues. The V gene's germline CDR1 is SGDLS and CDR2 YYNGEE. The germline V and J ends were trimmed by 0 bases and 6 bases, with 10 bases remaining between them. The CDR3 coding sequence is TGTGCCAGCAGCGTAGCTACTTATGGCAATGAGCAGTTCTTC. This translates into CASSVATYGNEQFF. Drawing the rest from reference TRBV9 and TRBJ2-1, the complete variable domain is DSGVTQTPKHLITATGQRVTLRCSPRSGDLSVYWYQQSLDQGLQFLIQYYNGEERAKGNILERFSAQQFPDLHSELNLSSLELGDSALYFCASSVATYGNEQFFGPGTRLTVL.

V gene TRBV5-1 combines with J gene TRBJ2-1, with TRBD2 matching over 7 bases. The CDR3 loop spans 15 amino acids. CDR1 and CDR2 from the germline V gene are SGHRS and YFSETQ. V shed 3 bases, J shed 2 bases, and the junction held 5 bases outside the gene matches. In nucleotides, the CDR3 is TGCGCCAGCAGCTCAAGCGGGAACACCTACAATGAGCAGTTCTTC. It specifies CASSSSGNTYNEQFF.

This clonotype has only a few counts. The rearrangement uses TRBV20-1 and TRBJ1-2; the D gene is possibly TRBD1 (6 bases). V was pared by 0 bases and J by 6 bases, with 11 bases between. This CDR3 comprises 13 residues. The germline gives CDR1 DFQATT, CDR2 SNEGSKA (reference sequence). The CDR3 region has the DNA TGCAGTGCTAGAGACACAGGGAGGCATGGCTACACCTTC. Translation gives CSARDTGRHGYTF.

The chain combines TRBV3-1 with TRBJ1-1; no clear D. From germline, CDR1 is LGHDT and CDR2 YNNKEL (reference sequence). The CDR3 covers 14 residues. The ends were cut back, 0 bases at V and 0 bases at J, with 5 bases in the middle. CDR3: CASSQDLMNTEAFF. In DNA, the CDR3 is TGTGCCAGCAGCCAAGATTTAATGAACACTGAAGCTTTCTTT.

This clonotype has ten or more counts. The CDR3 DNA follows: TGCGCCAGCAGCCAAGAGGGACGGATCTATAATTCACCCCTCCACTTT. Amino acids: CASSQEGRIYNSPLHF. The chain carries TRBV4-3 and TRBJ1-6; D may be TRBD1 (5 bases). Germline loops: CDR1 LGHNA, CDR2 YSLEER. The V end was cut by 0 bases, the J end by 3 bases, with 9 bases between. This CDR3 spans 16 amino acids.

The sample holds one count of this clonotype. The final CDR3 position lacks the conserved phenylalanine or tryptophan, pointing to a likely read error. V and J are TRBV16 and TRBJ2-7, with 9 bases fitting TRBD2. The CDR3 has 15 residues. The V gene's germline CDR1 is KGHSY and CDR2 FQNENV. J was trimmed by 6 bases and V by 4 bases; bases with no gene match: 10. The CDR3 spells CASSPPSGIVGEQYC. DNA for the CDR3: TGTGCCAGCAGCCCCCCTAGCGGGATCGTAGGCGAGCAGTACTGC.

The sample holds a few counts of this clonotype. The J gene is TRBJ1-5, the V gene TRBV6-2 or TRBV6-3; TRBD1 might be the D (6 bases). V lost 0 bases, J lost 4 bases, and 7 bases lay in between. The CDR3 consists of 14 residues. CDR1 is MNHEY and CDR2 is SVGEGT in the germline V gene. CDR3 residues: CASSYSGGNQPQHF. CDR3 nucleotides: TGTGCCAGCAGTTACTCAGGGGGAAATCAGCCCCAGCATTTT.

This clonotype was recorded once. This chain links TRBV14 with TRBJ2-7; D unresolved. From germline, CDR1 is SGHDN and CDR2 FVKESK. The CDR3 runs 15 residues. Trimming removed 0 bases from V and 1 base from J, with 10 bases in between. CDR3 coding DNA: TGTGCCAGCAGCCAAGACCCCGGAACTTCCTACGAGCAGTACTTC. The encoded protein is CASSQDPGTSYEQYF.

Only a few counts were recorded for this clonotype. The chain is built from TRBV12-3 or TRBV12-4 and TRBJ1-1; D might be TRBD1 (5 bases). The V end lost 5 bases, the J end lost 5 bases, and 9 bases lay between the germline ends. This CDR3 is 12 amino acids long. CDR3 residues: CASSPGKTEAFF. As DNA, the CDR3 is TGTGCCAGCAGTCCAGGGAAAACTGAAGCTTTCTTT.

At least ten counts were recorded for this clonotype. The chain links TRBV20-1 to TRBJ2-3; the D gene could be TRBD1 or TRBD2 (7 bases each). The CDR3 totals 14 residues. Germline V gene data show CDR1 as DFQATT and CDR2 as SNEGSKA (reference sequence). Trimming cost V 7 bases and J 1 base, with 15 bases left between them. CDR3 sequence: CSVKGAGGTDTQYF. The CDR3, as DNA: TGCAGTGTCAAGGGGGCGGGGGGCACAGATACGCAGTATTTT.